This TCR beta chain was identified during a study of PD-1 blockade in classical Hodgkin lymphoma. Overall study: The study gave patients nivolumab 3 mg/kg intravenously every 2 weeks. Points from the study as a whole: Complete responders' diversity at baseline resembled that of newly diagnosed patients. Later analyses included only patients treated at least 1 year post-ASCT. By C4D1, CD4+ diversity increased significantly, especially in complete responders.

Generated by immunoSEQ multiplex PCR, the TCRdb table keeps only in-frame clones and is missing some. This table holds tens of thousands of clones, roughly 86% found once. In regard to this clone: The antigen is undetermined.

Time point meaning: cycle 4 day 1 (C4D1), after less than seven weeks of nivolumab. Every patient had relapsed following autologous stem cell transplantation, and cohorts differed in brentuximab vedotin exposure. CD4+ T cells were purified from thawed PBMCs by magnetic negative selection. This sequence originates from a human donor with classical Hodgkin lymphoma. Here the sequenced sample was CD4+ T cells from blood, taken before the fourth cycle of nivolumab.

In DNA, the CDR3 is TGTGCCAGCAGCAAAGCGTGGGACAGGCGTGGATTCGACTACGAGCAGTACTTC. Protein: CASSKAWDRRGFDYEQYF. The rearrangement links TRBV21-1 to TRBJ2-7; the D call in the table, TRBD1, was not verified against the DNA. TRBV21-1 has pseudogene status. This CDR3 has 18 residues.